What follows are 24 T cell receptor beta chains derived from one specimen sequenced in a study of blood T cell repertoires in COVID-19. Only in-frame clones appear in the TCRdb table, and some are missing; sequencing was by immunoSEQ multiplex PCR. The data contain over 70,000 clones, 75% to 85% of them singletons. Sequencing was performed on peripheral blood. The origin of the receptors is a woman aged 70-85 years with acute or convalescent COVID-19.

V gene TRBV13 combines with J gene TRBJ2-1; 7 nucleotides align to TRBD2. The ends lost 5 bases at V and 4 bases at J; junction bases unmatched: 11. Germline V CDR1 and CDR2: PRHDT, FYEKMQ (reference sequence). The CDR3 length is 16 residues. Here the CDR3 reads CASSLQAGPAYNEQFF. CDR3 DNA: TGTGCCAGCAGCCTCCAAGCGGGACCAGCTTACAATGAGCAGTTCTTC.

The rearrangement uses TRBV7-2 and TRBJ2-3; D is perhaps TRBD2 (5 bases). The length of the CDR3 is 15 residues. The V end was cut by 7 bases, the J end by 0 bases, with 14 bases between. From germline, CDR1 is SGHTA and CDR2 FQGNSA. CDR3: CASTVDSPSTDTQYF. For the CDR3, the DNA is TGTGCCAGCACCGTGGACTCCCCTAGCACAGATACGCAGTATTTT.

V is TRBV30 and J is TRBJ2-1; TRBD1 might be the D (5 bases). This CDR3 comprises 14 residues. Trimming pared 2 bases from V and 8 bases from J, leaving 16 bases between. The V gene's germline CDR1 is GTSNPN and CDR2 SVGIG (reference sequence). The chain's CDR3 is CAWSKLDSRDEQFF. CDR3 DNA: TGTGCCTGGAGTAAGCTCGACAGTCGAGATGAGCAGTTCTTC.

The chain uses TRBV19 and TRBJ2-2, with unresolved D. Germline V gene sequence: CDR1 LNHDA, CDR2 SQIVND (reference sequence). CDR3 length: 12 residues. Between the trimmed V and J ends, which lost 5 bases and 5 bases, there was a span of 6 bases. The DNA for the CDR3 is TGTGCCAGTAGTTGGCTGACCGGGGAGCTGTTTTTT. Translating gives CASSWLTGELFF.

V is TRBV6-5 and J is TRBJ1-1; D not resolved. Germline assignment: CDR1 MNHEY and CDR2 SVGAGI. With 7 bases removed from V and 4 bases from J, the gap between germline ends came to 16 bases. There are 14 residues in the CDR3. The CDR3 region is CASISDWVGTEAFF. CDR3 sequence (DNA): TGTGCCAGCATTTCGGACTGGGTCGGCACTGAAGCTTTCTTT.

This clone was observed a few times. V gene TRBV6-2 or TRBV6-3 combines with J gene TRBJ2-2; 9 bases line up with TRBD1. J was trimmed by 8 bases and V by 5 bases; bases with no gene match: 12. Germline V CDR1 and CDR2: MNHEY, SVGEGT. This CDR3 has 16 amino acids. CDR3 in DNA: TGTGCCAGCAGTCGAACAACAGGGGGCTTTGCAGGGGAGCTGTTTTTT. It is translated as CASSRTTGGFAGELFF.

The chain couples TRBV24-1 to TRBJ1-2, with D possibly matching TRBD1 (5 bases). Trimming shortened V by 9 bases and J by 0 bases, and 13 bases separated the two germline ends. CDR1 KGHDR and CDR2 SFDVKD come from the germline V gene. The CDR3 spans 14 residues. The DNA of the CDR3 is TGTGCCACCTGTGGGGTGGGGCCTAACTATGGCTACACCTTC. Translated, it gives CATCGVGPNYGYTF.

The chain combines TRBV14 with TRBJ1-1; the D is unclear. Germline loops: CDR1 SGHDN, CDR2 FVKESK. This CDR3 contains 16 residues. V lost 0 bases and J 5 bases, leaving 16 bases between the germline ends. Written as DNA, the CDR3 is TGTGCCAGCAGCCAAGATTCCGGGGTTGGTTGGACTGAAGCTTTCTTT. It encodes CASSQDSGVGWTEAFF.

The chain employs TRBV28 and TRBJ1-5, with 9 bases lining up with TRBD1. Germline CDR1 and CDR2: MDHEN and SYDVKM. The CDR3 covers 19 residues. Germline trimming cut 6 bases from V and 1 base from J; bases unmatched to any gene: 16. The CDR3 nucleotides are TGTGCCAGCAGCCGAAGGGGGACAGGGTTTGCACGGAGCAATCAGCCCCAGCATTTT. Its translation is CASSRRGTGFARSNQPQHF.

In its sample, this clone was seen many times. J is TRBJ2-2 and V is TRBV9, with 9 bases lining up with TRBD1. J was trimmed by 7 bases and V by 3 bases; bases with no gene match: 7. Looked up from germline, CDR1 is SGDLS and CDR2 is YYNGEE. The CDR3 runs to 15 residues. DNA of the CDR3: TGTGCCAGCAGCGGCGGGACAGGGAGGGTCGGGGAGCTGTTTTTT. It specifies CASSGGTGRVGELFF.

The CDR3: CASSVDLGDYEQYF. In nucleotides, the CDR3 is TGTGCCAGCAGTGTCGACCTGGGAGACTACGAGCAGTACTTC. The V and J genes are TRBV2 and TRBJ2-7; D is perhaps TRBD2 (5 bases). V was clipped by 4 bases and J by 3 bases, with 13 bases between them. Germline assignment: CDR1 SNHLY and CDR2 FYNNEI. The CDR3 contains 14 residues.

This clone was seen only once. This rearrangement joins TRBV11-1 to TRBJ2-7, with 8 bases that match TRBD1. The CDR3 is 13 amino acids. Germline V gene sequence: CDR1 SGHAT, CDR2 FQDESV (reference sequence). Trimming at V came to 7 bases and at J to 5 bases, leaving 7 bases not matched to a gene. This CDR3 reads CASTSGGADEQYF. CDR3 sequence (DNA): TGTGCCAGCACCTCAGGGGGCGCAGACGAGCAGTACTTC.

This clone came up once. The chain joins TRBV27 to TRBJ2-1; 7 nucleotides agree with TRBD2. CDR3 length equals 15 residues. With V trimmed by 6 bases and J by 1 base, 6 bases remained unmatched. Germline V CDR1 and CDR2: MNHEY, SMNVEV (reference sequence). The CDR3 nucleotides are TGTGCCAGCAGCGGGTCGGGAGGATCCTACAATGAGCAGTTCTTC. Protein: CASSGSGGSYNEQFF.

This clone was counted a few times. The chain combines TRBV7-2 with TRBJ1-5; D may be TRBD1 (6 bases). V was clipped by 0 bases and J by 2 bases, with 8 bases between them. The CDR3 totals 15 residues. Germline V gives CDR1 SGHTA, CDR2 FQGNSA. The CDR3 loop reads CASSLAQGGNQPQHF. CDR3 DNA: TGTGCCAGCAGCTTAGCACAGGGTGGCAATCAGCCCCAGCATTTT.

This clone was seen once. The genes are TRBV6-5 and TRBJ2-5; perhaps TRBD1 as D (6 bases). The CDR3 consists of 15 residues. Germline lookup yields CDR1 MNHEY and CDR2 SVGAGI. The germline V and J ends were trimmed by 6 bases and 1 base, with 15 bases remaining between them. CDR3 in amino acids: CASRSTGSPQETQYF. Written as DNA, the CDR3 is TGTGCCAGCAGGTCTACAGGGTCCCCCCAAGAGACCCAGTACTTC.

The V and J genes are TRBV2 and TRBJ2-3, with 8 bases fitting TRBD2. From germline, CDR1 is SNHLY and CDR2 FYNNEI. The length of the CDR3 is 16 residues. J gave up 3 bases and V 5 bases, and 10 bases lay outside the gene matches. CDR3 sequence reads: CASSYGSGRQTDTQYF. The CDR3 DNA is TGTGCCAGCAGTTATGGAAGCGGGAGACAGACAGATACGCAGTATTTT.

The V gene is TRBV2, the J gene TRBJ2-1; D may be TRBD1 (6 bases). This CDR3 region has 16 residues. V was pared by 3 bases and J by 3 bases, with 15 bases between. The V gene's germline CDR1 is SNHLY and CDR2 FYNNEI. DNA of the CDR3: TGTGCCAGCAGTGATTGGTATGGGGGCAACTACAATGAGCAGTTCTTC. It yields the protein CASSDWYGGNYNEQFF.

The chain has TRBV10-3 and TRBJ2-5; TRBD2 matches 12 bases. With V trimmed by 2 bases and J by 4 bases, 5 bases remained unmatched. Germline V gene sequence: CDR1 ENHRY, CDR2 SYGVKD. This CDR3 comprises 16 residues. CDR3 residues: CAISELAGGPVETQYF. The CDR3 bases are TGTGCCATCAGTGAGCTAGCGGGAGGGCCGGTAGAGACCCAGTACTTC.

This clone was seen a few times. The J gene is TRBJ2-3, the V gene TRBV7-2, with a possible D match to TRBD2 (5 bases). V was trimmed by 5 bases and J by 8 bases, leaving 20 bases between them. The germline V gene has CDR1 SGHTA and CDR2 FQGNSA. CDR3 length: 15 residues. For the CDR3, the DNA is TGTGCCAGCAGCGCCGACGCCCCTAGGGCGGGTACGCAGTATTTT. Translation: CASSADAPRAGTQYF.

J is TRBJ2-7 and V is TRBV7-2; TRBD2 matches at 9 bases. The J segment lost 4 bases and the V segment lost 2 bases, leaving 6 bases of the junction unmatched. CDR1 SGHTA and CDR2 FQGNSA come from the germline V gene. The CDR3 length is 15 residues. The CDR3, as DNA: TGTGCCAGCAGCTTATTAGGACTAGCGATTTACGAGCAGTACTTC. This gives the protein CASSLLGLAIYEQYF.

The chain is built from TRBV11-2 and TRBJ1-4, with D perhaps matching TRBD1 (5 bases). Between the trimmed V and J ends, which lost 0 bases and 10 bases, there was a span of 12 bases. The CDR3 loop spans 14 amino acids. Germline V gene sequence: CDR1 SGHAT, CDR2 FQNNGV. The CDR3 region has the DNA TGTGCCAGCAGCTTAGATCGCATGGGGGGAAAACTGTTTTTT. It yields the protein CASSLDRMGGKLFF.

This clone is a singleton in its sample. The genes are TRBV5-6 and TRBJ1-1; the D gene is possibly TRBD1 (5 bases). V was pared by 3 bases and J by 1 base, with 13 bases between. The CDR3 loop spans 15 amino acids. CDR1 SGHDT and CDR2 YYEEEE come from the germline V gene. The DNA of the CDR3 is TGTGCCAGCAGCTCAGTTTTACAGGAGAACACTGAAGCTTTCTTT. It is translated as CASSSVLQENTEAFF.

The CDR3 region has the DNA TGTGCCAGCAGCCGGACTAGCACAGATACGCAGTATTTT. Its protein product is CASSRTSTDTQYF. The chain joins TRBV5-4 to TRBJ2-3, with D tentatively TRBD2 (5 bases). In germline, CDR1 is SGHNT, CDR2 YYREEE (reference sequence). The CDR3 is 13 residues long. Trimming stripped 4 bases from V and 0 bases from J, with 6 bases between.

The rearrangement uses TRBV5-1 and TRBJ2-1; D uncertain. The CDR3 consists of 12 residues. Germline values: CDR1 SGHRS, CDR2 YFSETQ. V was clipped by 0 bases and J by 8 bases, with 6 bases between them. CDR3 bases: TGCGCCAGCAGCTTGGACTATTATGAGCAGTTCTTC. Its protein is CASSLDYYEQFF.